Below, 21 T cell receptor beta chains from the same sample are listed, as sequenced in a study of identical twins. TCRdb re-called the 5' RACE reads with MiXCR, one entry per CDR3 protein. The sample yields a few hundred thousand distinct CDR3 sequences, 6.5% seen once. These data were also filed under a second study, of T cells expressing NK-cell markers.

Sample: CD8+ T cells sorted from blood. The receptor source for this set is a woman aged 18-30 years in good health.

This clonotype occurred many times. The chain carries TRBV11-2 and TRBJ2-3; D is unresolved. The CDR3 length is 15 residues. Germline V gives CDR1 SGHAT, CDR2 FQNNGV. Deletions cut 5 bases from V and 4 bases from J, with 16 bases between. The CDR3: CASSPGGRRADTQYF. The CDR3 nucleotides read TGTGCCAGCAGCCCCGGTGGGCGTCGGGCAGATACGCAGTATTTT.

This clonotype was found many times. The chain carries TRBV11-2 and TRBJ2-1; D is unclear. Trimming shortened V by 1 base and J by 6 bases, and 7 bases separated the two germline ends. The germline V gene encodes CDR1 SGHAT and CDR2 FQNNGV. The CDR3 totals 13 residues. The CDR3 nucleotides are TGTGCCAGCAGCTTAGGCCTCCCCAATGAGCAGTTCTTC. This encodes CASSLGLPNEQFF.

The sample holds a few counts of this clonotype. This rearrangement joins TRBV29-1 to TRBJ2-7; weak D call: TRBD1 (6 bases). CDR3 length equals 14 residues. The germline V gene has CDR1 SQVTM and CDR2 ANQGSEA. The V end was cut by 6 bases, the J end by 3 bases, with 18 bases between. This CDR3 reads CSVQGTTPLYEQYF. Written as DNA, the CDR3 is TGCAGCGTGCAGGGGACCACCCCCCTCTACGAGCAGTACTTC.

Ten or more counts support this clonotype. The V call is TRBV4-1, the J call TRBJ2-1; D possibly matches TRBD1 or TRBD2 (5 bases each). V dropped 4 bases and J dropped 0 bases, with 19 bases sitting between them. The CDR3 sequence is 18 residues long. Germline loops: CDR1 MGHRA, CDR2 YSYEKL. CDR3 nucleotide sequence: TGCGCCAGCAGCCCCGGGACCGAGCGGTCGAGCTCCTACAATGAGCAGTTCTTC. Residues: CASSPGTERSSSYNEQFF.

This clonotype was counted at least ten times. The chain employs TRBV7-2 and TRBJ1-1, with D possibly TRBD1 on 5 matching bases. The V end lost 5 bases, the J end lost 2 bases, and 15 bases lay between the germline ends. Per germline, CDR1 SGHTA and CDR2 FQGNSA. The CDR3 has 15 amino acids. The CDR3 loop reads CASSRSGGANTEAFF. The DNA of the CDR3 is TGTGCCAGCAGCCGGTCTGGAGGGGCCAACACTGAAGCTTTCTTT.

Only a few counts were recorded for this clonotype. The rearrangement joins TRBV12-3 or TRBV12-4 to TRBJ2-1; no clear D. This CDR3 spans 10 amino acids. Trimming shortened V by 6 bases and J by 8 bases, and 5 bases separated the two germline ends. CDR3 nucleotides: TGTGCCAGCAGGGGCTATGAGCAGTTCTTC. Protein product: CASRGYEQFF.

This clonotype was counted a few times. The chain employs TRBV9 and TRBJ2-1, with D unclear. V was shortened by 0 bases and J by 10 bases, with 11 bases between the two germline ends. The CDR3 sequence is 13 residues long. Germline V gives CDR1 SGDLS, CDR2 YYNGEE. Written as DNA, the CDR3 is TGTGCCAGCAGCGTAGGACTCCAAGGGGAGCAGTTCTTC. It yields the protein CASSVGLQGEQFF.

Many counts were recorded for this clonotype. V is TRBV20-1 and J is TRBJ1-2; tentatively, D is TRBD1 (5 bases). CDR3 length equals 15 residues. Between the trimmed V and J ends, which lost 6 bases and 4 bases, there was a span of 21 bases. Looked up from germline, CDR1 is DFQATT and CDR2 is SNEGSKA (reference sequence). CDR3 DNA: TGCAGTGCACCCGATCAGGTCTCCGGGACCTATGGCTACACCTTC. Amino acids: CSAPDQVSGTYGYTF.

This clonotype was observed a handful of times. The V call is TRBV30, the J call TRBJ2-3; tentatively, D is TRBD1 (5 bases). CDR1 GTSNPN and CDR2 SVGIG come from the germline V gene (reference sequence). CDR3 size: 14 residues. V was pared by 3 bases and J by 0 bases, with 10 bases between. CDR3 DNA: TGTGCCTGGAGAAGGGGCCTGAGCACAGATACGCAGTATTTT. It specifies CAWRRGLSTDTQYF.

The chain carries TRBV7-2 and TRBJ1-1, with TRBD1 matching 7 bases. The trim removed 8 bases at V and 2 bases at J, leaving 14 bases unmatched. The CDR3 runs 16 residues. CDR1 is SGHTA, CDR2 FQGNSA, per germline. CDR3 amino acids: CASVPQGVRLNTEAFF. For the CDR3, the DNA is TGTGCCAGCGTACCTCAGGGGGTGCGCCTTAACACTGAAGCTTTCTTT.

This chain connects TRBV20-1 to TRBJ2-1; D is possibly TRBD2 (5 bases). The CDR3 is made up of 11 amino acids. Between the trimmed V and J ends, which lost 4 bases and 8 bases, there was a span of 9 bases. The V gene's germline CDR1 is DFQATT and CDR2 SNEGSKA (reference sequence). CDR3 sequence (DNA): TGCAGTGCTAAACTAGTCGATGAGCAGTTCTTC. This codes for CSAKLVDEQFF.

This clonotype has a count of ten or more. The CDR3 here is CASSGRNDIGQYF. CDR3 DNA sequence: TGTGCCAGCAGTGGCCGAAACGACATAGGGCAGTACTTC. V gene TRBV25-1 combines with J gene TRBJ2-7; D not resolved. The CDR3 consists of 13 residues. Germline values: CDR1 MGHDK, CDR2 SYGVNS. Trimming took 4 bases from V and 9 from J, leaving 16 bases between them.

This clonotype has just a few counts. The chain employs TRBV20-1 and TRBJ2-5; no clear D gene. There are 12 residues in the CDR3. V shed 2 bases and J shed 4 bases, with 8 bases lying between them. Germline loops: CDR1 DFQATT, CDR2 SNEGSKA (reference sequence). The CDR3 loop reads CSARQSIETQYF. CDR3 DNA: TGCAGTGCTAGACAGTCAATAGAGACCCAGTACTTC.

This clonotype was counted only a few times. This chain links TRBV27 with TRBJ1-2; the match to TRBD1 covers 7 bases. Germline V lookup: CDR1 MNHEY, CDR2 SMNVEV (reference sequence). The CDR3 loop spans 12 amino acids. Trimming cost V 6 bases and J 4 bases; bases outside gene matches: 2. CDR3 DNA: TGTGCCAGCAGAGCAGGGGGCTATGGCTACACCTTC. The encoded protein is CASRAGGYGYTF.

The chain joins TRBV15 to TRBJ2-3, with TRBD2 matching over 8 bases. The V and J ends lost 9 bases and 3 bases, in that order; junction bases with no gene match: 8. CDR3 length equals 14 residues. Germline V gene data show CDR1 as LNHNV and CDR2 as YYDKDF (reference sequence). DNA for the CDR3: TGTGCCACTACCTACGGGGGGGAAACAGATACGCAGTATTTT. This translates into CATTYGGETDTQYF.

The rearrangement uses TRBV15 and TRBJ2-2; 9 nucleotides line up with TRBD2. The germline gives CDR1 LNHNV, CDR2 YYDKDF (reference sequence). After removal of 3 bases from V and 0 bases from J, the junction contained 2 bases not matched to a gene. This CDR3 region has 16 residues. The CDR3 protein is CATSSSSGANTGELFF. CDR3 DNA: TGTGCCACCAGCAGTTCTAGCGGGGCGAACACCGGGGAGCTGTTTTTT.

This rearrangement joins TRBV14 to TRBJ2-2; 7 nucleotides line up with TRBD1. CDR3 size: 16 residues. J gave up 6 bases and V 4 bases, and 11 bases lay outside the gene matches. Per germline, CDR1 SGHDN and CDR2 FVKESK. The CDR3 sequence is CASSPPTGVLPGELFF. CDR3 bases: TGTGCCAGCAGCCCACCAACAGGGGTTTTACCCGGGGAGCTGTTTTTT.

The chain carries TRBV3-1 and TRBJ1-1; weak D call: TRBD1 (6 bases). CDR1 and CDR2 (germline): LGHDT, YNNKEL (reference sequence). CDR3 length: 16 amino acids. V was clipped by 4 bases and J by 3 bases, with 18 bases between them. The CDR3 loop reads CASSRHRYTGHTEAFF. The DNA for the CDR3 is TGTGCCAGCAGCCGCCACCGCTACACAGGGCACACTGAAGCTTTCTTT.

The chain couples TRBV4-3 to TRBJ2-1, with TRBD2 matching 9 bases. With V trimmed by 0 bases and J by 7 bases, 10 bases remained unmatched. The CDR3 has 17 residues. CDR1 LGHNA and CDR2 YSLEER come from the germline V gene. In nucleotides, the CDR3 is TGCGCCAGCAGCCAAGATCCCCCTAGCGGGACGAGTAATGAGCAGTTCTTC. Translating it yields CASSQDPPSGTSNEQFF.

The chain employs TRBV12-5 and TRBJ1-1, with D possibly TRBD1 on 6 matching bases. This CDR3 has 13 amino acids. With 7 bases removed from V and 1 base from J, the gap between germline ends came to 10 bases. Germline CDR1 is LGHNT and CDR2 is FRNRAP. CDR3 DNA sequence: TGTGCTAGTGCACGGGACAAGAACACTGAAGCTTTCTTT. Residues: CASARDKNTEAFF.

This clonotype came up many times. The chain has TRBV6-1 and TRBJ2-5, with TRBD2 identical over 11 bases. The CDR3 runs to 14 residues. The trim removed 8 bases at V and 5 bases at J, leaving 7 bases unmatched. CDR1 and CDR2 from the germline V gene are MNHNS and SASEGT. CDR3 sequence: CASSPLAGGETQYF. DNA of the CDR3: TGTGCCAGCTCCCCCCTAGCGGGGGGTGAGACCCAGTACTTC.